These 29 T cell receptor beta chains originate from one sample sequenced in a study of cytomegalovirus exposure and HLA in healthy donors. The PCR made use of 60 Vbeta and 13 Jbeta primers. Sequencing used immunoSEQ multiplex PCR; TCRdb keeps in-frame clones, though not all of them. The sample yields approximately 120,000 clones, 73% seen once. Sequencing was performed on PBMCs. These receptors came from a man between 40 and 49 years old in good health and CMV-seronegative.

The rearrangement joins TRBV27 to TRBJ1-1; the match to TRBD1 covers 12 bases. Germline loops: CDR1 MNHEY, CDR2 SMNVEV (reference sequence). This CDR3 contains 15 residues. Trimming removed 7 bases from V and 3 bases from J; junction bases left unmatched: 6. CDR3 sequence: CASTPGQGADTEAFF. DNA for the CDR3: TGTGCCAGCACACCGGGACAGGGGGCCGACACTGAAGCTTTCTTT.

The J gene is TRBJ2-3, the V gene TRBV4-3; TRBD2 aligns across 7 bases. CDR3 length: 16 amino acids. Germline assignment: CDR1 LGHNA and CDR2 YSLEER. V was clipped by 3 bases and J by 5 bases; unmatched bases: 11. In nucleotides, the CDR3 is TGCGCCAGCAGCCAGGGTTCGTGGGGGGGTCTAGATACGCAGTATTTT. It is translated as CASSQGSWGGLDTQYF.

The rearrangement joins TRBV7-2 to TRBJ1-5, with 8 bases lining up with TRBD1. Germline loops: CDR1 SGHTA, CDR2 FQGNSA. V gave up 5 bases and J gave up 4 bases; unmatched junction bases: 1. The CDR3 totals 13 residues. Written as DNA, the CDR3 is TGTGCCAGCAGCCAGGGGGCAAATCAGCCCCAGCATTTT. It specifies CASSQGANQPQHF.

Comments on this clone: Within the sample, other DNA sequences also encode this same CDR3. The chain has TRBV11-3 and TRBJ2-2; TRBD2 is a possible D gene (6 bases). CDR1 SGHNT and CDR2 YENEEA come from the germline V gene. V lost 1 base to trimming and J lost 5 bases, with 8 bases between them. The CDR3 consists of 14 residues. The CDR3 nucleotides are TGTGCCAGCAGCTTAGGGGGAGGAACCGGGGAGCTGTTTTTT. Protein sequence: CASSLGGGTGELFF. The full variable domain, its missing parts supplied by reference TRBV11-3 and TRBJ2-2, is EAGVVQSPRYKIIEKKQPVAFWCNPISGHNTLYWYLQNLGQGPELLIRYENEEAVDDSQLPKDRFSAERLKGVDSTLKIQPAELGDSAVYLCASSLGGGTGELFFGEGSRLTVL.

The chain has TRBV7-9 and TRBJ2-3; TRBD2 aligns across 8 bases. CDR3 size: 14 residues. The V gene's germline CDR1 is SEHNR and CDR2 FQNEAQ (reference sequence). The V gene end was trimmed by 4 bases and the J gene end by 4 bases; junction bases not matched to a gene: 4. The chain's CDR3 is CASSSSGGADTQYF. The CDR3 DNA sequence: TGTGCCAGCAGCTCGTCGGGGGGGGCAGATACGCAGTATTTT. The whole variable domain, remainder taken from reference TRBV7-9 and TRBJ2-3, is DTGVSQNPRHKITKRGQNVTFRCDPISEHNRLYWYRQTLGQGPEFLTYFQNEAQLEKSRLLSDRFSAERPKGSFSTLEIQRTEQGDSAMYLCASSSSGGADTQYFGPGTRLTVL.

The chain links TRBV5-4 to TRBJ2-7, with TRBD1 matching 9 bases. Germline V gives CDR1 SGHNT, CDR2 YYREEE (reference sequence). The CDR3 length is 13 residues. Trimming cost V 4 bases and J 7 bases; bases outside gene matches: 6. Written as DNA, the CDR3 is TGTGCCAGCAGCCTACAGGGGGCGCGGGAGCAGTACTTC. Translating it yields CASSLQGAREQYF.

The chain couples TRBV27 to TRBJ2-7; TRBD1 is a possible D gene (6 bases). The CDR3 consists of 14 residues. Looked up from germline, CDR1 is MNHEY and CDR2 is SMNVEV (reference sequence). The V end lost 0 bases, the J end lost 4 bases, and 10 bases lay between the germline ends. CDR3 nucleotide sequence: TGTGCCAGCAGTTTATCGGACAGTCGGTACGAGCAGTACTTC. This encodes CASSLSDSRYEQYF.

V gene TRBV5-5 combines with J gene TRBJ1-3; D uncertain. This CDR3 has 14 residues. V shed 1 base and J shed 3 bases, with 8 bases lying between them. Germline V lookup: CDR1 SGHKS, CDR2 YYEKEE (reference sequence). The CDR3 sequence is CASSLRVDGNTIYF. The CDR3 nucleotides are TGTGCCAGCAGCTTGCGGGTAGATGGAAACACCATATATTTT.

The J gene is TRBJ2-3, the V gene TRBV18; TRBD2 aligns across 7 bases. Per the germline V gene, CDR1 is KGHSH and CDR2 is LQKENI. The CDR3 extends over 14 amino acids. V was pared by 4 bases and J by 10 bases, with 11 bases of the junction left unmatched. CDR3 DNA sequence: TGTGCCAGCTCACTCGGCCCGCCAGCGGGGTCGCAGTATTTT. As protein: CASSLGPPAGSQYF.

The CDR3 region is CASSRAGGLDTQYF. Written as DNA, the CDR3 is TGTGCCAGCAGCCGAGCGGGGGGGCTAGATACGCAGTATTTT. The chain carries TRBV7-3 and TRBJ2-3; 10 nucleotides align to TRBD2. This CDR3 comprises 14 residues. From germline, CDR1 is SGHTA and CDR2 FQGTGA. V trimming: 5 bases; J trimming: 5 bases; junction bases outside the gene matches: 4.

The chain employs TRBV18 and TRBJ2-5; D ambiguous. Looked up from germline, CDR1 is KGHSH and CDR2 is LQKENI. The germline V and J ends were trimmed by 5 bases and 5 bases, with 9 bases remaining between them. The CDR3 totals 12 residues. The CDR3 sequence: CASSSVWETQYF. The DNA of the CDR3 is TGTGCCAGCTCATCAGTTTGGGAGACCCAGTACTTC.

The rearrangement joins TRBV19 to TRBJ1-1; maybe TRBD1 (5 bases). Trimming removed 7 bases from V and 5 bases from J, with 14 bases in between. The CDR3 sequence is 13 residues long. Germline assignment: CDR1 LNHDA and CDR2 SQIVND (reference sequence). CDR3 region: CASMVQGWTEAFF. CDR3 bases: TGTGCCAGTATGGTCCAGGGTTGGACTGAAGCTTTCTTT.

The chain couples TRBV19 to TRBJ1-5; 10 bases line up with TRBD1. This CDR3 is built from 16 residues. The germline V gene encodes CDR1 LNHDA and CDR2 SQIVND (reference sequence). The V segment lost 4 bases and the J segment 7 bases; nucleotides outside the gene matches: 10. In nucleotides, the CDR3 is TGTGCCAGTAGTACTTACGGGACAGGGGCACTGCAGCCCCAGCATTTT. The encoded protein is CASSTYGTGALQPQHF.

This clone came up a few times. The rearrangement uses TRBV7-8 and TRBJ2-2, with 7 bases that match TRBD2. This CDR3 comprises 16 residues. The germline CDR1 and CDR2 sequences are SGHVS and FQNEAQ. Trimming removed 3 bases from V and 5 bases from J; junction bases left unmatched: 9. Here the CDR3 reads CASSFFSRGWTGELFF. CDR3 bases: TGTGCCAGCAGCTTTTTTTCGCGGGGGTGGACCGGGGAGCTGTTTTTT.

The chain couples TRBV4-1 to TRBJ2-7, with D perhaps matching TRBD1 (6 bases). The V gene's germline CDR1 is MGHRA and CDR2 YSYEKL. The CDR3 consists of 15 residues. The V and J ends lost 3 bases and 0 bases respectively, with 12 bases between them. The CDR3 DNA sequence: TGCGCCAGCAGCCACTTGGACAGATCCTCCTACGAGCAGTACTTC. It specifies CASSHLDRSSYEQYF.

This clone was observed a single time. The V gene is TRBV7-9, the J gene TRBJ2-2, with 9 positions matching TRBD1. The CDR3 is 15 residues long. In germline, CDR1 is SEHNR, CDR2 FQNEAQ (reference sequence). With 3 bases clipped from V and 7 bases from J, the junction kept 6 bases outside the gene matches. The CDR3 loop reads CASSLPGQGIGELFF. CDR3 in DNA: TGTGCCAGCAGCTTGCCGGGACAGGGAATCGGGGAGCTGTTTTTT.

The chain links TRBV7-2 to TRBJ2-7; 7 positions match TRBD2. The CDR3 consists of 15 residues. Per the germline V gene, CDR1 is SGHTA and CDR2 is FQGNSA. V lost 5 bases, J lost 4 bases, and 11 bases stayed unmatched. CDR3 coding DNA: TGTGCCAGCAGCCCCCAGGGAACTAGCGCATACGAGCAGTACTTC. Translation: CASSPQGTSAYEQYF.

This clone has just one count. V gene TRBV29-1 combines with J gene TRBJ2-7; D gene ambiguous. This CDR3 region has 12 residues. The V and J ends lost 2 bases and 1 base respectively, with 6 bases between them. Germline V gene data show CDR1 as SQVTM and CDR2 as ANQGSEA. The CDR3 is CSVESPSYEQYF. The CDR3, as DNA: TGCAGCGTTGAAAGCCCGTCCTACGAGCAGTACTTC.

This clone was counted a single time. The CDR3 is CASSLRTGGVSEAFF. CDR3 DNA: TGTGCCAGCAGCTTGAGGACAGGGGGCGTCTCTGAAGCTTTCTTT. The genes are TRBV5-6 and TRBJ1-1; 11 positions agree with TRBD1. Trimming removed 1 base from V and 6 bases from J; junction bases left unmatched: 5. CDR1 is SGHDT, CDR2 YYEEEE, per germline. CDR3 length: 15 residues.

On this clone: The germline gene is not matched at one end of the junction; a read error may be the cause. The V call is TRBV4-1, the J call TRBJ1-6; TRBD1 agrees at 7 bases. The CDR3 has 15 amino acids. Germline CDR1 MGHRA, CDR2 YSYEKL. In nucleotides, the CDR3 is TGCGCCAGCAGCCAAGCCGGGACAGCCTTTTCACCCCCCCACTTT. It codes for CASSQAGTAFSPPHF.

This clone appeared once. J is TRBJ1-4 and V is TRBV7-2; D unclear. V was pared by 5 bases and J by 1 base, with 5 bases between. The CDR3 covers 13 residues. Germline lookup yields CDR1 SGHTA and CDR2 FQGNSA. The CDR3 protein is CASSRVTNEKLFF. CDR3 bases: TGTGCCAGCAGCCGAGTAACTAATGAAAAACTGTTTTTT. The complete variable domain, with remaining parts taken from reference TRBV7-2 and TRBJ1-4, reads GAGVSQSPSNKVTEKGKDVELRCDPISGHTALYWYRQSLGQGLEFLIYFQGNSAPDKSGLPSDRFSAERTGGSVSTLTIQRTQQEDSAVYLCASSRVTNEKLFFGSGTQLSVL.

Here the CDR3 DNA reads TGCAGCGTTGTGATGCAGGGGGCGGGAGGGGAGCTGTTTTTT. Protein: CSVVMQGAGGELFF. The genes are TRBV29-1 and TRBJ2-2, with 8 bases lining up with TRBD1. The junction had 9 bases not matched to a gene; V was cut back by 4 bases and J by 8 bases. Germline values: CDR1 SQVTM, CDR2 ANQGSEA. The CDR3 is 14 residues long.

This chain connects TRBV7-2 to TRBJ2-7, with 8 bases lining up with TRBD1. The germline gives CDR1 SGHTA, CDR2 FQGNSA. This CDR3 is built from 14 residues. Unmatched junction bases numbered 6, after V lost 5 bases and J lost 3 bases. Here the CDR3 reads CASSLQGGLYEQYF. The CDR3 coding sequence is TGTGCCAGCAGCCTACAGGGGGGTCTCTACGAGCAGTACTTC.

The chain employs TRBV5-1 and TRBJ1-6, with D possibly matching TRBD1 (5 bases). The germline CDR1 and CDR2 sequences are SGHRS and YFSETQ. With 0 bases removed from V and 7 bases from J, the gap between germline ends came to 11 bases. The CDR3 consists of 15 residues. The CDR3 region is CASSLVDGGNSPLHF. The DNA for the CDR3 is TGCGCCAGCAGCTTGGTAGACGGGGGGAATTCACCCCTCCACTTT. The variable domain in full, completed from reference TRBV5-1 and TRBJ1-6, reads KAGVTQTPRYLIKTRGQQVTLSCSPISGHRSVSWYQQTPGQGLQFLFEYFSETQRNKGNFPGRFSGRQFSNSRSEMNVSTLELGDSALYLCASSLVDGGNSPLHFGNGTRLTVT.

This clone was detected a few times. This rearrangement joins TRBV4-3 to TRBJ1-2; D perhaps matches TRBD1 (6 bases). This CDR3 contains 14 residues. The V end was cut by 5 bases, the J end by 7 bases, with 17 bases between. Germline CDR1 and CDR2: LGHNA and YSLEER. The CDR3 region is CASSSGDAGAGYTF. CDR3 bases: TGCGCCAGCAGCTCAGGGGATGCGGGTGCTGGCTACACCTTC.

The V and J genes are TRBV7-6 and TRBJ1-3; D is unclear. The CDR3 has 15 residues. Trimming took off 5 bases at V and 2 bases at J, with 13 bases between the two ends. Germline CDR1 and CDR2: SGHVS and FNYEAQ. The CDR3 is CASSRASAPGNTIYF. CDR3 coding DNA: TGTGCCAGCAGCCGCGCAAGCGCCCCTGGAAACACCATATATTTT.

This clone was picked up a small number of times. The V gene is TRBV29-1, the J gene TRBJ1-2, with a possible D match to TRBD1 (5 bases). The V gene's germline CDR1 is SQVTM and CDR2 ANQGSEA. The V gene lost 6 bases and the J gene lost 4 bases, with 12 bases spanning the gap. The CDR3 sequence is 12 residues long. The CDR3 here is CSVADGGYGYTF. CDR3 DNA: TGCAGCGTCGCGGACGGGGGCTATGGCTACACCTTC.

The chain's CDR3 is CASSYGGNYGYTF. The CDR3 region has the DNA TGTGCCAGCAGTTACGGAGGGAACTATGGCTACACCTTC. The chain couples TRBV6-5 to TRBJ1-2; no reliable D call. V was cut by 2 bases and J by 2 bases, with 6 bases left in between. The germline gives CDR1 MNHEY, CDR2 SVGAGI. CDR3 length equals 13 residues.

The chain recombines TRBV7-2 with TRBJ2-3; 12 bases are a match to TRBD2. Germline loops: CDR1 SGHTA, CDR2 FQGNSA. The CDR3 is made up of 16 amino acids. V lost 6 bases and J lost 3; bases outside the gene matches: 7. The chain's CDR3 is CASSPVLAGGTDTQYF. The CDR3 DNA reads TGTGCCAGCAGTCCGGTCCTAGCGGGGGGGACAGATACGCAGTATTTT.